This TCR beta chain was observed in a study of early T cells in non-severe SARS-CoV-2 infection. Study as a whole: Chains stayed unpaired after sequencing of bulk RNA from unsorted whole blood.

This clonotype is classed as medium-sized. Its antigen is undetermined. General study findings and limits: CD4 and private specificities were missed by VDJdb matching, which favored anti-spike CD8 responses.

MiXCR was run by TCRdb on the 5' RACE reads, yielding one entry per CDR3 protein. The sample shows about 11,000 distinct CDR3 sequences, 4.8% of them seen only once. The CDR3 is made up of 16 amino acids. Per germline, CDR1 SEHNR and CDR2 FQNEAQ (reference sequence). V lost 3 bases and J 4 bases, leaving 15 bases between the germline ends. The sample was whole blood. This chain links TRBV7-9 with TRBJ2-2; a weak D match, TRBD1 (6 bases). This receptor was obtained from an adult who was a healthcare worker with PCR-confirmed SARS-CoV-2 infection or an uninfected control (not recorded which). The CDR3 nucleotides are TGTGCCAGCAGCTTTCAGGGGATGGTACGCACCGGGGAGCTGTTTTTT. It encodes CASSFQGMVRTGELFF.